The rows below give T cell receptor beta chains drawn from one sample of a study of vaccination and CD4 T cells after COVID-19. Antigens for these TCRs are unknown. TCRdb re-called the PCR reads through MiXCR, storing one row per CDR3 protein. The sample holds some 15,000 distinct CDR3 sequences; around 56% are singletons and the top ten take over 9.5%. Material for sequencing was CD4+ T cells from blood, cultured in vitro. The receptors shown here come from a human donor who had recovered from COVID-19. CDR3s leave out the opening cysteine and the closing phenylalanine or tryptophan. The order of the fields is CDR3 protein, J gene, clone size, V gene. Rows give clone size only sometimes, using once, few, many, or a class for an expanded clone.

ATLSRGQETQY	TRBJ2-5	NA	TRBV27
ASSLGTTGETQY	TRBJ2-5	NA	TRBV19
AWQEGYGYT	TRBJ1-2	few	TRBV30
ASSRTSASYNEQF	TRBJ2-1	NA	TRBV7-2
ASSLSGTAYEQY	TRBJ2-7	NA	TRBV5-1
SARTGVNSPLH	TRBJ1-6	NA	TRBV20-1
ASSITGGPNSPLH	TRBJ1-6	few	TRBV19
SARDPGQGLSGYT	TRBJ1-2	large	TRBV20-1
ASSLGTSGTDTQY	TRBJ2-3	few	TRBV7-2
SARDPLAGAYEQY	TRBJ2-7	NA	TRBV20-1
ASSLVAKLEAF	TRBJ1-1	NA	TRBV5-6